This T cell receptor beta chain came from a study of control samples from healthy donors and cancer patients. With 5 bases removed from V and 7 bases from J, the gap between germline ends came to 8 bases. The CDR3 has 11 amino acids. Germline CDR1 reads SEHNR; CDR2 reads FQNEAQ (reference sequence). Sequencing used immunoSEQ multiplex PCR; TCRdb keeps in-frame clones, though not all of them. This sample has roughly 90,000 clones, with about four fifths found just once. The receptor comes from a woman aged 60 to 75 in good health. The sample consisted of blood. The chain uses TRBV7-9 and TRBJ2-5; the D is unclear. This chain's CDR3 is CASSRAVTQYF. CDR3 nucleotides: TGTGCCAGCAGCAGGGCTGTGACCCAGTACTTC. The full variable domain, its missing parts supplied by reference TRBV7-9 and TRBJ2-5, is DTGVSQNPRHKITKRGQNVTFRCDPISEHNRLYWYRQTLGQGPEFLTYFQNEAQLEKSRLLSDRFSAERPKGSFSTLEIQRTEQGDSAMYLCASSRAVTQYFGPGTRLLVL.